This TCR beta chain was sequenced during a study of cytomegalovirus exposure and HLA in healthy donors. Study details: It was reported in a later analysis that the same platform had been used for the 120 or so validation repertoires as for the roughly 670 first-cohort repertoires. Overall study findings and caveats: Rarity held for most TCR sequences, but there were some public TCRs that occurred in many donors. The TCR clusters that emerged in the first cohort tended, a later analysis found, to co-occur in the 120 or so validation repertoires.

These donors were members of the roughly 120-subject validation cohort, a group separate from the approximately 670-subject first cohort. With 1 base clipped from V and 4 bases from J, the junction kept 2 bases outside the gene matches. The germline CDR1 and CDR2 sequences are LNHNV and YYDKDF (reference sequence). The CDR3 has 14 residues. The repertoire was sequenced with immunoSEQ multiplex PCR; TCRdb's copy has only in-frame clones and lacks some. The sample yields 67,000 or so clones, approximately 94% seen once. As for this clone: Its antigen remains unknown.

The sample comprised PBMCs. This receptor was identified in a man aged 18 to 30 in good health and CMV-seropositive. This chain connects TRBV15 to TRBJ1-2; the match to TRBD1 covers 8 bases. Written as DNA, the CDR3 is TGTGCCACCAGCAGAGGACAGGGGATCTATGGCTACACCTTC. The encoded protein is CATSRGQGIYGYTF.